The present entry profiles one T cell receptor beta chain with its context. The data derive from a study of blood T cell repertoires in COVID-19. Study background: Sites across the United States, Italy and Spain contributed samples from acute and convalescent COVID-19. Sources were T cells, B-cell-depleted T cells, or PBMCs; the material itself was cDNA or gDNA.

The method was immunoSEQ multiplex PCR; TCRdb's version includes in-frame clones alone and lacks a portion of them. The data hold roughly 130,000 clones, with around 80% observed a single time. The CDR3 length is 15 residues. Germline lookup yields CDR1 SGHTA and CDR2 FQGNSA. The V end lost 5 bases, the J end lost 0 bases, and 14 bases lay between the germline ends. Material for sequencing was peripheral blood. The chain couples TRBV7-2 to TRBJ2-7, with a tentative D call TRBD1 (7 bases). This receptor was identified in a man between 65 and 79 years old with acute or convalescent COVID-19. The CDR3 region is CASSGAGGSSYEQYF. As DNA, the CDR3 is TGTGCCAGCAGCGGAGCAGGGGGGAGCTCCTACGAGCAGTACTTC.